The entry that follows covers one TCR beta chain sequence. Its antigen target is currently unknown. No base-level quality is on record; no much larger clone is a single base apart. CDR1 and CDR2 (GTSNPN, SVGIG) derive from the germline V gene (reference sequence). Germline trimming amounts to 3 bases on V and 9 bases on J, with 5 as the count of junction bases outside the gene matches. There are 14 amino acids in the CDR3, from cysteine to phenylalanine inclusive. Of all the DNA, just the CDR3 is kept, 42 bases in frame from base 1. The source of the sample is a study of blood T cell repertoires in COVID-19 (dated by TCRdb to between 2020 and 2021). About the full investigation: Collaborator samples came from the United States, Italy and Spain and covered acute and convalescent phases of COVID-19. The prospective study material was composed of cDNA or gDNA derived from T cells, B-cell-depleted T cells, or PBMCs. The dataset comprised deeply sampled blood TCRbeta repertoires from subjects exposed to, actively infected with, or recovered from COVID-19. A freely available public database, intended as a resource for researchers studying the immune response to SARS-CoV-2, is where the repertoires were released. The samples were drawn from the first 160 participants of the ongoing ImmuneRACE study and from about 1,200 subjects provided by 6 global collaborators. Sample metadata almost always included a de-identified subject ID, COVID-19 status, age in years and sex. Where available, HLA class I and class II types were taken from metadata supplied by the sample provider and were not determined by assay-based typing. Points the paper makes about the study in general: The quantity of clinical and demographic metadata differed by source and by participant and was supplied without curation.

TCRbeta CDR3 regions were amplified from genomic DNA using the immunoSEQ Assay, a bias-controlled multiplex PCR. Per the original workflow: Within the assay, amplification of reference gene primers was used to estimate how many nucleated cells each sample contained. Sequence reads were collapsed and filtered to measure the absolute abundance of every unique TCRbeta CDR3 rearrangement. For each sample, productive Simpson clonality was calculated as the square root of Simpson's diversity index across productive rearrangements. The immuneACCESS repertoire file appears here via TCRdb, limited to in-frame rearrangements. These files lack a portion of the clones; in checked studies, under half of the deficit traces to unresolved V genes, and the cause of the others is not known. That table is the source of V, J and clone size, and D and trimming were worked out from the DNA. In all, the sample holds under 200,000 clones, and 75% to 90% of those were seen once. The ten largest clones represent nearly 4.5% of the sample.

In the prospective study, participants were about 18 to 90 years old, resided in about 25 geographic areas of the United States, and were enrolled through a virtual design. In the prospective study, participants were assigned to cohorts based on the clinical history participants reported in a screening survey and a study questionnaire. For ImmuneRACE Cohort 3, a participant was defined as recovered based on two consecutive negative NP/OP PCR tests, clearance by a healthcare professional, or resolution of symptoms. Each participant in the prospective study had whole blood, serum and a nasopharyngeal or oropharyngeal swab collected by mobile phlebotomists. Over a 2-month period, participants in the prospective study had the option of providing additional blood draws and questionnaires. Prospective study blood samples were shipped either frozen or at room temperature before DNA extraction.

The sequence links TRBV30 to TRBJ1-6; 10 junctional bases match TRBD1. This TCR was sampled from a woman between 45 and 65 years old who had recovered from COVID-19. Sample: PBMCs or T cells enriched from blood (not recorded which). The CDR3 in this case is CAWSRGQGSSPLHF. The DNA sequence reads TGTGCCTGGAGCCGGGGACAGGGGAGTTCACCCCTCCACTTT.